A selection of T cell receptor beta chains follows, all from one sample in a study of blood T cell repertoires in COVID-19. Measured with immunoSEQ multiplex PCR; TCRdb has only the in-frame clones, and not every one. The sample shows about 170,000 clones, roughly four fifths of them seen only once. Sequenced sample: peripheral blood. These TCRs come from a man between 70 and 80 years old with active or convalescent COVID-19. The CDR3 runs from the conserved cysteine through the conserved F or W. Each record gives: clone size, V gene, D gene, J gene, CDR3 protein, CDR3 DNA. D genes are given only for firm matches. Some rows mark clone size as missing; the rest say once, few, many or name a class of expanded clone.

clone_size: NA; v_call: TRBV6-5; d_call: TRBD1; j_call: TRBJ1-2; cdr3_aa: CASNRGQNYGYTF; cdr3_nt: TGTGCCAGTAACAGGGGGCAAAACTATGGCTACACCTTC
clone_size: NA; v_call: TRBV6-5; d_call: NA; j_call: TRBJ1-2; cdr3_aa: CASIQRGYGGYTF; cdr3_nt: TGTGCCAGCATCCAAAGGGGTTACGGTGGCTACACCTTC
clone_size: few; v_call: TRBV7-8; d_call: TRBD1; j_call: TRBJ1-1; cdr3_aa: CASSPRTGTRRTEAFF; cdr3_nt: TGTGCCAGCAGCCCCAGGACAGGGACCCGTCGGACTGAAGCTTTCTTT
clone_size: NA; v_call: TRBV5-1; d_call: NA; j_call: TRBJ2-7; cdr3_aa: CASSASGTLGGEQYF; cdr3_nt: TGCGCCAGCAGCGCCAGCGGGACCCTAGGGGGAGAGCAGTACTTC
clone_size: once; v_call: TRBV3-1/TRBV3-2; d_call: NA; j_call: TRBJ1-2; cdr3_aa: CASSLMATGSYGYTF; cdr3_nt: TGTGCCAGCAGCCTTATGGCGACAGGCTCCTATGGCTACACCTTC
clone_size: NA; v_call: TRBV6-5; d_call: NA; j_call: TRBJ1-5; cdr3_aa: CASSSTRVLGNQPQHF; cdr3_nt: TGTGCCAGCAGTTCCACGCGGGTTTTGGGCAATCAGCCCCAGCATTTT
clone_size: NA; v_call: TRBV27; d_call: TRBD2; j_call: TRBJ2-2; cdr3_aa: CASSPGALAGGTGELFF; cdr3_nt: TGTGCCAGCAGTCCCGGGGCCCTAGCGGGAGGGACCGGGGAGCTGTTTTTT
clone_size: NA; v_call: TRBV11-3; d_call: NA; j_call: TRBJ2-2; cdr3_aa: CASSLMAGQSAGELFF; cdr3_nt: TGTGCCAGCAGCTTGATGGCGGGTCAGAGTGCCGGGGAGCTGTTTTTT
clone_size: NA; v_call: TRBV9; d_call: NA; j_call: TRBJ1-4; cdr3_aa: CASSFASGDPYEKLFF; cdr3_nt: TGTGCCAGCAGCTTCGCCTCCGGAGACCCCTATGAAAAACTGTTTTTT
clone_size: NA; v_call: TRBV28; d_call: NA; j_call: TRBJ1-4; cdr3_aa: CASSLQVGGVEKLFF; cdr3_nt: TGTGCCAGCAGTTTACAGGTCGGAGGCGTTGAAAAACTGTTTTTT
clone_size: NA; v_call: TRBV19; d_call: TRBD1; j_call: TRBJ2-7; cdr3_aa: CASSPRGQGNEQYF; cdr3_nt: TGTGCCAGTAGTCCACGGGGACAGGGAAACGAGCAGTACTTC
clone_size: NA; v_call: TRBV6-5; d_call: TRBD2; j_call: TRBJ2-7; cdr3_aa: CASSYSSASGSYEQYF; cdr3_nt: TGTGCCAGCAGTTACTCGAGTGCTAGCGGGAGTTACGAGCAGTACTTC
clone_size: many; v_call: TRBV7-2; d_call: NA; j_call: TRBJ1-5; cdr3_aa: CASSLTRGSAQPQHF; cdr3_nt: TGTGCCAGCAGCCTAACCCGCGGCTCGGCCCAGCCCCAGCATTTT
clone_size: NA; v_call: TRBV5-4; d_call: NA; j_call: TRBJ2-7; cdr3_aa: CASSLGQNSYEQYF; cdr3_nt: TGTGCCAGCAGCTTGGGACAGAATTCCTACGAGCAGTACTTC
clone_size: once; v_call: TRBV29-1; d_call: TRBD1; j_call: TRBJ1-2; cdr3_aa: CSVRDGTDNGYTF; cdr3_nt: TGCAGCGTCCGGGACGGGACAGATAATGGCTACACCTTC
clone_size: NA; v_call: TRBV5-3; d_call: NA; j_call: TRBJ1-1; cdr3_aa: CARSFGRDRQNTEAFF; cdr3_nt: TGTGCCAGAAGCTTTGGGAGGGACCGGCAGAACACTGAAGCTTTCTTT
clone_size: NA; v_call: TRBV12-2; d_call: NA; j_call: TRBJ2-1; cdr3_aa: CASRLARRGGRFNYNEQFF; cdr3_nt: TGTGCAAGTCGCTTAGCCCGCCGAGGGGGCAGGTTCAACTACAATGAGCAGTTCTTC
clone_size: NA; v_call: TRBV4-3; d_call: NA; j_call: TRBJ2-2; cdr3_aa: CASSQERAGKLNTGELFF; cdr3_nt: TGCGCCAGCAGCCAAGAACGGGCCGGGAAACTAAACACCGGGGAGCTGTTTTTT
clone_size: NA; v_call: TRBV28; d_call: NA; j_call: TRBJ2-1; cdr3_aa: CASSFSGVEQFF; cdr3_nt: TGTGCCAGCAGTTTCTCGGGAGTTGAGCAGTTCTTC
clone_size: NA; v_call: TRBV18; d_call: TRBD1; j_call: TRBJ2-5; cdr3_aa: CASSYQGAVTETQYF; cdr3_nt: TGTGCCAGCTCTTACCAGGGGGCCGTGACGGAGACCCAGTACTTC
clone_size: NA; v_call: TRBV11-3; d_call: NA; j_call: TRBJ2-5; cdr3_aa: CASAQARGKTQYF; cdr3_nt: TGTGCCAGCGCCCAGGCCCGCGGGAAGACCCAGTACTTC
clone_size: NA; v_call: TRBV14; d_call: NA; j_call: TRBJ1-3; cdr3_aa: CASSPAGQGNTIYF; cdr3_nt: TGTGCCAGCAGCCCAGCGGGTCAGGGAAACACCATATATTTT
clone_size: NA; v_call: TRBV18; d_call: NA; j_call: TRBJ2-7; cdr3_aa: CASSPTAYEQYF; cdr3_nt: TGTGCCAGCTCTCCTACAGCCTACGAGCAGTACTTC
clone_size: few; v_call: TRBV5-1; d_call: NA; j_call: TRBJ1-6; cdr3_aa: CASSLGRANSPLHF; cdr3_nt: TGCGCCAGCAGCTTGGGCAGGGCAAATTCACCCCTCCACTTT
clone_size: NA; v_call: TRBV2; d_call: NA; j_call: TRBJ1-1; cdr3_aa: CASSLALNTEAFF; cdr3_nt: TGTGCCAGCAGTCTAGCGTTGAACACTGAAGCTTTCTTT
clone_size: NA; v_call: TRBV6-2/TRBV6-3; d_call: NA; j_call: TRBJ2-3; cdr3_aa: CASSDGQILDTQYF; cdr3_nt: TGTGCCAGCAGTGACGGACAGATTTTAGATACGCAGTATTTT
clone_size: NA; v_call: TRBV5-1; d_call: TRBD2; j_call: TRBJ2-4; cdr3_aa: CASSLLGTSGGFTKNIQYF; cdr3_nt: TGCGCCAGCAGCTTACTCGGGACTAGCGGGGGATTTACCAAAAACATTCAGTACTTC
clone_size: NA; v_call: TRBV18; d_call: TRBD2; j_call: TRBJ2-1; cdr3_aa: CASSPEMSGITYNEQFF; cdr3_nt: TGTGCCAGCTCACCAGAGATGAGCGGGATCACCTACAATGAGCAGTTCTTC
clone_size: NA; v_call: TRBV28; d_call: NA; j_call: TRBJ2-7; cdr3_aa: CASSPGGHNYEQYF; cdr3_nt: TGTGCCAGCAGCCCAGGGGGGCACAACTACGAGCAGTACTTC